The 5 T cell receptor beta chains reported below all come from one sample, sequenced in a study of shared clonotypes between healthy human individuals. Sequenced by immunoSEQ multiplex PCR; TCRdb stores in-frame clones only, minus some. The profile covers 1 million to 1.3 million clones, with approximately 78% appearing a single time and roughly 0.61% taken by the ten largest. The sequenced sample was memory CD4+ T cells from PBMCs. The subset is: CD45RA-negative fraction. All receptors derive from a man younger than 35 in good health. Some clones in this sample may be carry-over from other donors' samples.

Only a few counts were recorded for this clone. This chain joins TRBV19 and TRBJ1-2; D is unclear. Germline V gives CDR1 LNHDA, CDR2 SQIVND (reference sequence). The ends were cut back, 5 bases at V and 1 base at J, with 11 bases in the middle. The CDR3 has 14 residues. The CDR3 nucleotides read TGTGCCAGTAGTGTCTCCACGGGTAACTATGGCTACACCTTC. It encodes CASSVSTGNYGYTF.

Comment on this clone: Just one base apart from a much larger clone, this may be a read error. The chain couples TRBV7-3 to TRBJ2-2; no clear D gene. CDR1 is SGHTA, CDR2 FQGTGA, per germline. Trimming left V 2 bases short and J 6 bases short, with 4 bases between. This CDR3 comprises 12 residues. The CDR3 DNA sequence: TGTGCCAGCAGCTTACTTGCCGGGGAGCTGTTTTTT. Its protein is CASSLLAGELFF.

This chain links TRBV6-6 with TRBJ1-4; TRBD1 agrees at 7 bases. Germline V CDR1 and CDR2: MNHNY, SVGAGI (reference sequence). There are 12 residues in the CDR3. V shed 8 bases and J 7 bases; nucleotides not matched to a gene: 4. In nucleotides, the CDR3 is TGTGCCAGCGGCGACAGGGTTGAAAAACTGTTTTTT. Its protein product is CASGDRVEKLFF.

The gene calls are TRBV5-4 and TRBJ1-1; a weak D match, TRBD1 (5 bases). This CDR3 is 14 amino acids long. Germline V CDR1 and CDR2: SGHNT, YYREEE (reference sequence). V dropped 2 bases and J dropped 1 base, with 9 bases sitting between them. CDR3 in amino acids: CASSFPGRNTEAFF. As DNA, the CDR3 is TGTGCCAGCAGCTTCCCAGGGCGGAACACTGAAGCTTTCTTT.

The table lists this clone with a count of one. J is TRBJ2-1 and V is TRBV12-5; D is possibly TRBD2 (6 bases). The germline V and J ends were trimmed by 2 bases and 3 bases, with 14 bases remaining between them. This CDR3 contains 16 residues. Germline CDR1 LGHNT, CDR2 FRNRAP. For the CDR3, the DNA is TGTGCTAGTGGTTTGTTTCGGGGGAGCCTCTACAATGAGCAGTTCTTC. Translation: CASGLFRGSLYNEQFF.